The next 14 T cell receptor beta chains were all read from a single sample in a study of T-cell reconstitution after alpha-beta-depleted transplantation in children. Preparation of the TCRbeta library involved a method that used unique molecular identifiers. TCRdb processed the PCR reads anew with MiXCR; each CDR3 protein has one entry. The table includes more than 150,000 distinct CDR3 sequences, more than 12% detected once. This sample comprised PBMCs from the stem cell graft donor, obtained from the stem cell graft. The receptors were sampled from a human donor who donated a stem cell graft to a child with acute lymphoblastic leukemia.

This clonotype was counted many times. The V gene is TRBV5-1, the J gene TRBJ2-5; a possible D gene is TRBD1 (6 bases). The CDR3 covers 14 residues. V was clipped by 2 bases and J by 2 bases, with 10 bases between them. Per germline, CDR1 SGHRS and CDR2 YFSETQ. This chain's CDR3 is CASSFNREQETQYF. The DNA of the CDR3 is TGCGCCAGCAGCTTTAACAGGGAGCAAGAGACCCAGTACTTC.

The chain recombines TRBV2 with TRBJ2-2; TRBD2 agrees at 10 bases. The CDR3 loop spans 16 amino acids. V was pared by 5 bases and J by 6 bases, with 9 bases of the junction left unmatched. The germline V gene has CDR1 SNHLY and CDR2 FYNNEI. CDR3 nucleotides: TGTGCCAGCAGTAAAAATGTAGCGGGAGGCGCCGGGGAGCTGTTTTTT. This translates into CASSKNVAGGAGELFF.

This clonotype was detected a few times. The chain is built from TRBV7-9 and TRBJ2-6; TRBD2 might be the D (6 bases). Germline V gene lookup returns CDR1 SEHNR and CDR2 FQNEAQ (reference sequence). The germline V and J ends were trimmed by 4 bases and 4 bases, with 17 bases remaining between them. The CDR3 length is 17 residues. In nucleotides, the CDR3 is TGTGCCAGCAGCTCCCTAGATACGGGGGTGGGGGCCAACGTCCTGACTTTC. It encodes CASSSLDTGVGANVLTF.

This clonotype was counted many times. The CDR3 sequence is CASSFEDTSNEQFF. In nucleotides, the CDR3 is TGCGCCAGCAGCTTCGAGGACACGAGCAATGAGCAGTTCTTC. The rearrangement uses TRBV5-1 and TRBJ2-1; TRBD1 might be the D (5 bases). Germline CDR1 reads SGHRS; CDR2 reads YFSETQ. The CDR3 has 14 amino acids. The ends were cut back, 2 bases at V and 6 bases at J, with 12 bases in the middle.

About this clonotype: A read error may explain this, as a much larger clone is one base away. This CDR3 is missing its conserved last phenylalanine or tryptophan, likely due to a read error. This chain uses TRBV5-1 with TRBJ2-5; 10 bases are a match to TRBD2. The germline gives CDR1 SGHRS, CDR2 YFSETQ. The CDR3 has 15 residues. V dropped 1 base and J dropped 6; count of bases not matched to a gene: 6. The CDR3 DNA reads TGCGCCAGCAGCTTGACTAGCGGGGTCGAGCAGACCCAGTACCTC. Its protein product is CASSLTSGVEQTQYL.

This clonotype was counted many times. This chain connects TRBV7-6 to TRBJ2-2; D may be TRBD1 (6 bases). The germline V gene encodes CDR1 SGHVS and CDR2 FNYEAQ. Trimming removed 5 bases from V and 8 bases from J, with 30 bases in between. This CDR3 has 19 amino acids. The CDR3: CASSPPWMWGPYLRGELFF. In DNA form, the CDR3 reads TGTGCCAGCAGCCCACCATGGATGTGGGGGCCTTACCTTAGAGGGGAGCTGTTTTTT.

This clonotype came up many times. The CDR3 here is CSARDSGSSSYNEQFF. In DNA, the CDR3 is TGCAGTGCTAGAGATTCGGGATCCAGCTCCTACAATGAGCAGTTCTTC. The chain employs TRBV20-1 and TRBJ2-1; possibly TRBD2 for D (5 bases). CDR1 is DFQATT, CDR2 SNEGSKA, per germline (reference sequence). CDR3 length equals 16 residues. V lost 0 bases and J 0 bases, leaving 12 bases between the germline ends.

Notes on this clonotype: A single base separates this from a much larger clone, so it may be a read error. The gene calls are TRBV12-3 or TRBV12-4 and TRBJ1-1; TRBD1 might be the D (6 bases). V lost 1 base, J lost 1 base, and 13 bases lay in between. The CDR3 totals 16 residues. CDR3 loop: CASSLGAGEANTEAFF. In nucleotides, the CDR3 is TGTGCCAGCAGTTTAGGGGCAGGGGAGGCGAACACTGAAGCTTTCTTT.

Ten or more counts support this clonotype. J is TRBJ1-3 and V is TRBV20-1, with D tentatively TRBD1 (6 bases). Germline loops: CDR1 DFQATT, CDR2 SNEGSKA (reference sequence). The CDR3 runs 14 residues. The V end was cut by 3 bases, the J end by 2 bases, with 11 bases between. The DNA for the CDR3 is TGCAGTGCTAGTCGGGGGGCAACTGGAAACACCATATATTTT. It specifies CSASRGATGNTIYF.

The chain couples TRBV7-9 to TRBJ1-2, with D tentatively TRBD1 (5 bases). With 5 bases removed from V and 6 bases from J, the gap between germline ends came to 10 bases. Per germline, CDR1 SEHNR and CDR2 FQNEAQ (reference sequence). This CDR3 contains 12 residues. The CDR3 bases are TGTGCCAGCAGCATTTCGGACAATGGCTACACCTTC. This gives the protein CASSISDNGYTF.

This clonotype showed up many times. The chain employs TRBV5-1 and TRBJ1-4; tentative D call: TRBD1 (5 bases). Germline loops: CDR1 SGHRS, CDR2 YFSETQ. The CDR3 runs 14 residues. V was trimmed by 5 bases and J by 5 bases, leaving 13 bases between them. For the CDR3, the DNA is TGCGCCAGCAGTCGAGGGGCGGGAAATGAAAAACTGTTTTTT. This gives the protein CASSRGAGNEKLFF.

V is TRBV30 and J is TRBJ1-1; a weak D match, TRBD1 (6 bases). Germline CDR1 and CDR2: GTSNPN and SVGIG (reference sequence). This CDR3 region has 14 residues. Trimming cost V 3 bases and J 4 bases, with 15 bases left between them. Here the CDR3 reads CAWRDNRETTEAFF. The CDR3, as DNA: TGTGCCTGGAGGGATAACAGGGAGACCACTGAAGCTTTCTTT.

This clonotype was seen repeatedly, ten times or more. J is TRBJ1-2 and V is TRBV10-3; D might be TRBD1 (5 bases). The CDR3 totals 12 residues. V lost 9 bases, J lost 4 bases, and 12 bases lay in between. Germline V gene lookup returns CDR1 ENHRY and CDR2 SYGVKD. CDR3 sequence reads: CAMAGDRYGYTF. The CDR3 DNA sequence: TGTGCCATGGCCGGGGACCGCTATGGCTACACCTTC.

In this sample, this clonotype turned up many times. The J gene is TRBJ2-1, the V gene TRBV20-1; 11 positions agree with TRBD2. Trimming at V came to 5 bases and at J to 7 bases, leaving 7 bases not matched to a gene. The CDR3 spans 14 residues. Germline values: CDR1 DFQATT, CDR2 SNEGSKA (reference sequence). The CDR3 nucleotides are TGCAGTGCTCACACTAGCGGGAGTCGGAATGAGCAGTTCTTC. Amino acids: CSAHTSGSRNEQFF.